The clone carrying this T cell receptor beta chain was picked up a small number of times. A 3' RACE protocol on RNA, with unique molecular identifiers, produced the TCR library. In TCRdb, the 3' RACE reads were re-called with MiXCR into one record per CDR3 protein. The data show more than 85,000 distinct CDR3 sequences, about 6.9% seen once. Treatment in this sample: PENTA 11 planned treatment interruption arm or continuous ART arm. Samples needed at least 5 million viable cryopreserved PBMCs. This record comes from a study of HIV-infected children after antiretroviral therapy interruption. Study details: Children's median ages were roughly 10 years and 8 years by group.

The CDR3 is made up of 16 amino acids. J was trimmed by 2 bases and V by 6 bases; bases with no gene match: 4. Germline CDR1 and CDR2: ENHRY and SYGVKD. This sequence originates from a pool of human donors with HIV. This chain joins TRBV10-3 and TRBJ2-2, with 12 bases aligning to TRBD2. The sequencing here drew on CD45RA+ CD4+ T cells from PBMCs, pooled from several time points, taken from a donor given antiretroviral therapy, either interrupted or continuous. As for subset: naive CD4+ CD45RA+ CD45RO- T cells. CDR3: CAIRAGLAGNTGELFF. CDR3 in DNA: TGTGCCATCAGAGCCGGACTAGCGGGAAACACCGGGGAGCTGTTTTTT.